The 11 T cell receptor beta chains in this list originate from one sample, sequenced in a study of cytomegalovirus exposure and HLA in healthy donors. PCR used 60 Vbeta primers and 13 Jbeta primers. Sequencing was performed with immunoSEQ multiplex PCR; in TCRdb, only in-frame clones are kept and a portion is missing. Altogether around 140,000 clones are present, 70% to 85% being singletons, with the ten largest covering roughly 3.9%. Sequenced input: PBMCs. The receptors stem from a male donor in good health and CMV-seropositive.

CDR3 in DNA: TGTGCCTGGAGAAAGGGGGTTGGGGCCCTCTACGAGCAGTACTTC. Protein sequence: CAWRKGVGALYEQYF. The chain joins TRBV30 to TRBJ2-7, with TRBD1 as a possible D gene (6 bases). CDR3 length equals 15 residues. Germline lookup yields CDR1 GTSNPN and CDR2 SVGIG (reference sequence). Trimming left V 3 bases short and J 3 bases short, with 18 bases between.

Turning to this clone: One junction end does not reproduce the germline sequence, and a read error may be involved. The chain has TRBV7-3 and TRBJ2-6, with a possible D match to TRBD1 (5 bases). This CDR3 is built from 14 residues. The germline gives CDR1 SGHTA, CDR2 FQGTGA. The CDR3 reads CASSTSSGANGLTF. In DNA, the CDR3 is TGTGCCAGCAGCACCAGCTCTGGGGCCAACGGCCTGACTTTC.

J is TRBJ2-1 and V is TRBV7-6; D ambiguous. With 4 bases removed from V and 0 bases from J, the gap between germline ends came to 10 bases. Germline V gene data show CDR1 as SGHVS and CDR2 as FNYEAQ. The CDR3 runs 15 residues. This CDR3 is CASSSTPSSYNEQFF. The CDR3 DNA reads TGTGCCAGCAGCTCGACACCGAGCTCCTACAATGAGCAGTTCTTC.

The chain is built from TRBV2 and TRBJ1-5; 7 bases agree with TRBD1. With 3 bases clipped from V and 2 bases from J, the junction kept 10 bases outside the gene matches. The CDR3 loop spans 17 amino acids. Germline CDR1 is SNHLY and CDR2 is FYNNEI. DNA for the CDR3: TGTGCCAGCAGTGACCCACAGGGGTACGGTGGCAATCAGCCCCAGCATTTT. Translating it yields CASSDPQGYGGNQPQHF.

The V call is TRBV5-4, the J call TRBJ2-2, with D hard to call. The V gene lost 2 bases and the J gene lost 2 bases, with 10 bases spanning the gap. Germline values: CDR1 SGHNT, CDR2 YYREEE (reference sequence). CDR3 length equals 15 residues. The CDR3 reads CASSLPRVNTGELFF. In DNA, the CDR3 is TGTGCCAGCAGCTTACCCCGGGTTAACACCGGGGAGCTGTTTTTT.

This sequence joins TRBV9 and TRBJ1-2; maybe TRBD1 (5 bases). V dropped 6 bases and J dropped 4 bases, with 13 bases sitting between them. This CDR3 comprises 13 residues. Germline CDR1 reads SGDLS; CDR2 reads YYNGEE. CDR3 region: CASNPGGVYGYTF. The CDR3 DNA reads as TGTGCCAGCAACCCAGGAGGGGTCTATGGCTACACCTTC.

The genes are TRBV2 and TRBJ2-7; the D gene is possibly TRBD1 (6 bases). Trimming left V 3 bases short and J 3 bases short, with 12 bases between. This CDR3 has 14 residues. Germline loops: CDR1 SNHLY, CDR2 FYNNEI. The CDR3 bases are TGTGCCAGCAGTGATGGAATACAGGGCTACGAGCAGTACTTC. Translating it yields CASSDGIQGYEQYF.

A word on this clone: Distinct nucleotide sequences in the sample also encode this CDR3. The chain couples TRBV7-8 to TRBJ2-5; no clear D gene. CDR3 size: 12 residues. V shed 3 bases and J shed 5 bases, with 7 bases lying between them. The V gene's germline CDR1 is SGHVS and CDR2 FQNEAQ. CDR3 protein: CASSLREETQYF. The CDR3 region has the DNA TGTGCCAGCAGCTTGAGAGAGGAGACCCAGTACTTC.

The V call is TRBV7-6, the J call TRBJ1-1; the D gene is possibly TRBD1 (5 bases). The CDR3 loop spans 13 amino acids. Trimming cost V 2 bases and J 6 bases, with 10 bases left between them. Germline lookup yields CDR1 SGHVS and CDR2 FNYEAQ. CDR3: CASSLWGESEAFF. The CDR3 bases are TGTGCCAGCAGCTTATGGGGGGAATCTGAAGCTTTCTTT.

This clone was counted between two and nine times. The chain carries TRBV2 and TRBJ2-2; possibly TRBD2 for D (6 bases). V gave up 9 bases and J gave up 8 bases, with 10 bases separating them. CDR3 length: 11 amino acids. Germline CDR1 SNHLY, CDR2 FYNNEI. This CDR3 is CASTRGGELFF. The CDR3 bases are TGTGCCAGTACTCGGGGGGGGGAGCTGTTTTTT.

This clone was counted only a few times. The chain recombines TRBV13 with TRBJ1-2; 7 bases align to TRBD1. The CDR3 has 15 residues. Germline V gives CDR1 PRHDT, CDR2 FYEKMQ (reference sequence). With 2 bases clipped from V and 4 bases from J, the junction kept 7 bases outside the gene matches. The chain's CDR3 is CASSLYETGPYGYTF. The CDR3 DNA reads TGTGCCAGCAGCTTATATGAGACAGGGCCCTATGGCTACACCTTC.